Presented here are 10 T cell receptor beta chains from one specimen sequenced in a study of CD4+ T cells in melanoma. Profiled with immunoSEQ multiplex PCR; TCRdb holds only in-frame clones, not every one. The table has 15,000 to 20,000 clones, around 69% seen once. The sample taken for sequencing was cells from a culture (not recorded whether cultured in vitro). These receptor sequences come from a human donor with melanoma.

The chain carries TRBV6-5 and TRBJ1-6; 7 bases align to TRBD1. The CDR3 runs to 14 residues. V shed 2 bases, J shed 10 bases, and the junction held 5 bases outside the gene matches. Germline loops: CDR1 MNHEY, CDR2 SVGAGI. The CDR3 nucleotides are TGTGCCAGCAGTTACCGACAGGGTGGCTCACCCCTCCACTTT. Translating it yields CASSYRQGGSPLHF.

This chain links TRBV6-1 with TRBJ1-5; TRBD1 matches 7 bases. V lost 0 bases and J lost 5; bases outside the gene matches: 1. This CDR3 has 14 residues. In germline, CDR1 is MNHNS, CDR2 SASEGT. The CDR3 nucleotides read TGTGCCAGCAGTGAAGCAGGGGGCGATCAGCCCCAGCATTTT. This sequence encodes CASSEAGGDQPQHF.

The chain joins TRBV11-2 to TRBJ2-1, with D tentatively TRBD1 (6 bases). The germline gives CDR1 SGHAT, CDR2 FQNNGV. There are 13 residues in the CDR3. V lost 3 bases and J 9 bases, leaving 12 bases between the germline ends. The CDR3 DNA is TGTGCCAGCAGCTTGGACAGATACGGTGAGCAGTTCTTC. This codes for CASSLDRYGEQFF.

The sample holds a few counts of this clone. V usage is TRBV2 and J usage is TRBJ2-7, with D possibly being TRBD1 (5 bases). The V gene lost 6 bases and the J gene lost 0 bases, with 12 bases spanning the gap. Germline V gene sequence: CDR1 SNHLY, CDR2 FYNNEI. The CDR3 is made up of 14 amino acids. Here the CDR3 reads CASRYDSSSYEQYF. Here the CDR3 DNA reads TGTGCCAGCAGGTATGACAGTAGCTCCTACGAGCAGTACTTC.

This clone was counted once. This chain links TRBV5-1 with TRBJ2-2; D remains ambiguous. CDR3 length equals 14 residues. The V gene's germline CDR1 is SGHRS and CDR2 YFSETQ. V was clipped by 1 base and J by 1 base, with 5 bases between them. Here the CDR3 reads CASSLPGNTGELFF. The DNA of the CDR3 is TGCGCCAGCAGCTTGCCCGGGAACACCGGGGAGCTGTTTTTT.

This chain connects TRBV9 to TRBJ2-1; a weak D match, TRBD1 (5 bases). The V end was cut by 0 bases, the J end by 10 bases, with 14 bases between. Germline V CDR1 and CDR2: SGDLS, YYNGEE. The length of the CDR3 is 14 residues. The CDR3 sequence: CASSVARGPGEQFF. The CDR3 bases are TGTGCCAGCAGCGTAGCTAGGGGTCCAGGGGAGCAGTTCTTC.

CDR3 protein: CASSGAVTSTDTQYF. CDR3 DNA sequence: TGTGCCAGCAGTGGGGCCGTTACTAGCACAGATACGCAGTATTTT. V usage is TRBV6-1 and J usage is TRBJ2-3; D not certain. The germline V and J ends were trimmed by 4 bases and 0 bases, with 11 bases remaining between them. Per germline, CDR1 MNHNS and CDR2 SASEGT. The CDR3 contains 15 residues.

The gene calls are TRBV7-9 and TRBJ1-5; 9 bases line up with TRBD1. The CDR3 sequence is 15 residues long. Germline trimming cut 1 base from V and 3 bases from J; bases unmatched to any gene: 1. Germline V lookup: CDR1 SEHNR, CDR2 FQNEAQ (reference sequence). Here the CDR3 reads CASSLGTGDNQPQHF. CDR3 in DNA: TGTGCCAGCAGCTTAGGGACAGGGGACAATCAGCCCCAGCATTTT.

The chain is built from TRBV7-6 and TRBJ2-7; perhaps TRBD1 as D (6 bases). Germline CDR1 SGHVS, CDR2 FNYEAQ. Deletions cut 6 bases from V and 4 bases from J, with 10 bases between. This CDR3 has 12 amino acids. Written as DNA, the CDR3 is TGTGCCAGCAGTAACAGGGCTTACGAGCAGTACTTC. Encoded protein: CASSNRAYEQYF.

J is TRBJ1-2 and V is TRBV18; 7 bases match TRBD1. Per germline, CDR1 KGHSH and CDR2 LQKENI. This CDR3 comprises 14 residues. Trimming removed 3 bases from V and 4 bases from J; junction bases left unmatched: 5. CDR3 nucleotide sequence: TGTGCCAGCTCACCGGGACAGAACATCTATGGCTACACCTTC. Translated, it gives CASSPGQNIYGYTF.